These 23 T cell receptor beta chains were sequenced from one sample in a study of blood T cell repertoires in COVID-19. Data came from immunoSEQ multiplex PCR; TCRdb stores just in-frame clones and leaves some out. The sample includes 95,000 to 130,000 clones, 75% to 90% of them seen just once. The sequencing input was peripheral blood. Receptors originate from a man aged 25 to 40 with acute or convalescent COVID-19.

V usage is TRBV5-6 and J usage is TRBJ2-7, with a possible D match to TRBD1 (6 bases). This CDR3 has 14 amino acids. Trimming pared 4 bases from V and 4 bases from J, leaving 15 bases between. Germline lookup yields CDR1 SGHDT and CDR2 YYEEEE. The CDR3: CASSLYGGVYEQYV. Written as DNA, the CDR3 is TGTGCCAGCAGCCTCTATGGGGGCGTTTACGAGCAGTACGTC.

This chain links TRBV4-3 with TRBJ1-3; tentatively, D is TRBD1 (5 bases). V lost 1 base to trimming and J lost 1 base, with 11 bases between them. CDR1 and CDR2 from the germline V gene are LGHNA and YSLEER. The CDR3 sequence is 16 residues long. CDR3 sequence: CASSQVRGGSGNTIYF. The DNA of the CDR3 is TGCGCCAGCAGCCAAGTTCGCGGGGGATCTGGAAACACCATATATTTT.

The chain links TRBV5-5 to TRBJ1-1; no clear D. Germline V gene data show CDR1 as SGHKS and CDR2 as YYEKEE (reference sequence). Trimming took off 3 bases at V and 2 bases at J, with 11 bases between the two ends. The CDR3 covers 14 residues. CDR3 residues: CASSWRALNTEAFF. In DNA form, the CDR3 reads TGTGCCAGCAGCTGGCGGGCCCTCAACACTGAAGCTTTCTTT.

The sample holds one count of this clone. The J gene is TRBJ2-5, the V gene TRBV18; TRBD2 is a possible D gene (6 bases). The V gene lost 3 bases and the J gene lost 2 bases, with 13 bases spanning the gap. The CDR3 is 15 residues long. Germline V gene sequence: CDR1 KGHSH, CDR2 LQKENI. CDR3: CASSPPSGVQETQYF. The CDR3 region has the DNA TGTGCCAGCTCACCTCCTTCGGGAGTACAAGAGACCCAGTACTTC.

This clone turned up a few times. This chain links TRBV11-1 with TRBJ1-2, with D hard to call. The germline gives CDR1 SGHAT, CDR2 FQDESV (reference sequence). V lost 5 bases and J lost 6, with 13 bases in between. The CDR3 loop spans 13 amino acids. DNA of the CDR3: TGTGCCAGCAGCGGCCGGGGTTTGGATGGCTACACCTTC. Residues: CASSGRGLDGYTF. Drawing the rest from reference TRBV11-1 and TRBJ1-2, the complete variable domain is EAEVAQSPRYKITEKSQAVAFWCDPISGHATLYWYRQILGQGPELLVQFQDESVVDDSQLPKDRFSAERLKGVDSTLKIQPAELGDSAMYLCASSGRGLDGYTFGSGTRLTVV.

The V call is TRBV7-9, the J call TRBJ1-6; TRBD1 matches at 7 bases. The V and J ends lost 5 bases and 7 bases, in that order; junction bases with no gene match: 5. Germline V gene data show CDR1 as SEHNR and CDR2 as FQNEAQ (reference sequence). This CDR3 contains 14 residues. CDR3 region: CASSRGQLNSPLHF. The CDR3 bases are TGTGCCAGCAGCCGGGGACAGCTAAATTCACCCCTCCACTTT.

This chain connects TRBV20-1 to TRBJ2-1, with 7 bases lining up with TRBD1. The CDR3 length is 16 residues. V dropped 3 bases and J dropped 0; count of bases not matched to a gene: 8. Germline CDR1 and CDR2: DFQATT and SNEGSKA (reference sequence). CDR3 bases: TGCAGTGCTAGTCCCCAGACAGGGAGCTCCTACAATGAGCAGTTCTTC. This translates into CSASPQTGSSYNEQFF.

The chain employs TRBV19 and TRBJ1-3, with D perhaps TRBD1 (5 bases). Trimming cost V 7 bases and J 0 bases, with 10 bases left between them. CDR3 length equals 14 residues. Looked up from germline, CDR1 is LNHDA and CDR2 is SQIVND (reference sequence). CDR3 nucleotide sequence: TGTGCCAGTACCCGGACATTCTCTGGAAACACCATATATTTT. Amino acids: CASTRTFSGNTIYF. Looking up the rest from reference TRBV19 and TRBJ1-3 gives the full variable domain: DGGITQSPKYLFRKEGQNVTLSCEQNLNHDAMYWYRQDPGQGLRLIYYSQIVNDFQKGDIAEGYSVSREKKESFPLTVTSAQKNPTAFYLCASTRTFSGNTIYFGEGSWLTVV.

This sequence joins TRBV7-8 and TRBJ2-7, with 8 bases identical to TRBD2. Germline trimming cut 2 bases from V and 4 bases from J; bases unmatched to any gene: 1. The CDR3 consists of 13 residues. CDR1 is SGHVS, CDR2 FQNEAQ, per germline. The CDR3 region is CASSLREGYEQYV. The DNA for the CDR3 is TGTGCCAGCAGCTTACGGGAGGGGTACGAGCAGTACGTC.

The count of this clone is one. The rearrangement links TRBV29-1 to TRBJ2-3, with no clear D. Germline CDR1 and CDR2: SQVTM and ANQGSEA. Trimming cost V 2 bases and J 0 bases, with 6 bases left between them. CDR3 size: 13 residues. CDR3 residues: CSVELGSTDTQYF. The CDR3 coding sequence is TGCAGCGTTGAACTTGGCAGCACAGATACGCAGTATTTT.

The chain couples TRBV27 to TRBJ1-3; TRBD1 matches at 7 bases. CDR1 is MNHEY and CDR2 is SMNVEV in the germline V gene (reference sequence). The CDR3 is made up of 14 amino acids. V was clipped by 6 bases and J by 3 bases; unmatched bases: 5. CDR3 loop: CASRRQGNGNTIYF. The CDR3 DNA is TGTGCCAGCAGGAGACAGGGAAATGGAAACACCATATATTTT.

This chain joins TRBV5-8 and TRBJ1-2; no clear D. This CDR3 spans 16 amino acids. Germline CDR1 reads SGHTS; CDR2 reads YDEGEE. V was trimmed by 3 bases and J by 2 bases, leaving 17 bases between them. The CDR3 DNA is TGTGCCAGCAGCTCGCCTGATCATCGGCGGAACTATGGCTACACCTTC. Translated, it gives CASSSPDHRRNYGYTF.

The J gene is TRBJ1-1, the V gene TRBV4-3, with no clear D. Germline-derived CDR1 and CDR2 are LGHNA and YSLEER. This CDR3 is 14 amino acids long. The V end lost 0 bases, the J end lost 2 bases, and 7 bases lay between the germline ends. CDR3 protein: CASSQDRVNTEAFF. The CDR3 nucleotides are TGCGCCAGCAGCCAAGATCGGGTAAACACTGAAGCTTTCTTT.

In this sample, this clone turned up a few times. The rearrangement joins TRBV5-1 to TRBJ1-1; 9 bases match TRBD1. CDR3 length: 15 amino acids. In germline, CDR1 is SGHRS, CDR2 YFSETQ. V was pared by 4 bases and J by 1 base, with 5 bases of the junction left unmatched. CDR3 DNA sequence: TGCGCCAGCAGCGGAACAGGGGGCTGGAACACTGAAGCTTTCTTT. This encodes CASSGTGGWNTEAFF.

The V call is TRBV7-9, the J call TRBJ1-2, with 12 nucleotides matching TRBD1. The CDR3 has 16 amino acids. V lost 5 bases, J lost 7 bases, and 11 bases stayed unmatched. Germline V CDR1 and CDR2: SEHNR, FQNEAQ (reference sequence). The CDR3 region is CASSKDRDRGRSGYTF. In DNA, the CDR3 is TGTGCCAGCAGCAAAGACCGGGACAGGGGGCGAAGTGGCTACACCTTC. Complete variable domain (other parts from reference TRBV7-9 and TRBJ1-2): DTGVSQNPRHKITKRGQNVTFRCDPISEHNRLYWYRQTLGQGPEFLTYFQNEAQLEKSRLLSDRFSAERPKGSFSTLEIQRTEQGDSAMYLCASSKDRDRGRSGYTFGSGTRLTVV.

The chain joins TRBV7-9 to TRBJ2-7; D might be TRBD1 (6 bases). The CDR3 length is 14 residues. Trimming removed 5 bases at V and 2 bases at J, with 13 bases between. Germline V CDR1 and CDR2: SEHNR, FQNEAQ (reference sequence). CDR3 region: CASSNGTRAYEQYV. CDR3 DNA sequence: TGTGCCAGCAGCAACGGGACAAGGGCCTACGAGCAGTACGTC.

This clone was counted a few times. The chain uses TRBV6-1 and TRBJ2-7; D not certain. Germline V gene data show CDR1 as MNHNS and CDR2 as SASEGT. Deletions cut 0 bases from V and 0 bases from J, with 9 bases between. The CDR3 consists of 15 residues. The CDR3 here is CASSEALEVSYEQYF. The CDR3 region has the DNA TGTGCCAGCAGTGAAGCACTTGAGGTCTCCTACGAGCAGTACTTC.

The rearrangement joins TRBV9 to TRBJ1-1; unclear D gene. The CDR3 is 15 amino acids. Germline assignment: CDR1 SGDLS and CDR2 YYNGEE. V lost 0 bases to trimming and J lost 1 base, with 10 bases between them. The CDR3 DNA is TGTGCCAGCAGCGTAGACCCGACAAGGAACACTGAAGCTTTCTTT. Protein: CASSVDPTRNTEAFF.

The chain employs TRBV19 and TRBJ2-7; TRBD2 matches 8 bases. The CDR3 spans 16 residues. The V segment lost 0 bases and the J segment 2 bases; nucleotides outside the gene matches: 6. Germline V gene sequence: CDR1 LNHDA, CDR2 SQIVND (reference sequence). The CDR3 here is CASSIELTSAAYEQYF. DNA of the CDR3: TGTGCCAGTAGTATAGAACTGACTAGCGCTGCCTACGAGCAGTACTTC.

This clone has a single count. The chain employs TRBV19 and TRBJ1-6; the match to TRBD1 covers 7 bases. The CDR3 extends over 15 amino acids. V shed 6 bases and J 7 bases; nucleotides not matched to a gene: 9. Germline loops: CDR1 LNHDA, CDR2 SQIVND (reference sequence). CDR3 in DNA: TGTGCCAGTAGGCTGACAGGGCTGGGGAATTCACCCCTCCACTTT. Amino acid sequence: CASRLTGLGNSPLHF.

V and J are TRBV7-8 and TRBJ2-2; TRBD1 agrees at 7 bases. Germline V gene data show CDR1 as SGHVS and CDR2 as FQNEAQ. The CDR3 runs to 15 residues. J gave up 5 bases and V 4 bases, and 7 bases lay outside the gene matches. The chain's CDR3 is CASSSRQGLTGELFF. The DNA for the CDR3 is TGTGCCAGCAGCTCACGACAGGGCTTAACCGGGGAGCTGTTTTTT. Looking up the rest from reference TRBV7-8 and TRBJ2-2 gives the full variable domain: GAGVSQSPRYKVAKRGQDVALRCDPISGHVSLFWYQQALGQGPEFLTYFQNEAQLDKSGLPSDRFFAERPEGSVSTLKIQRTQQEDSAVYLCASSSRQGLTGELFFGEGSRLTVL.

The V and J genes are TRBV5-1 and TRBJ1-6, with TRBD1 matching over 7 bases. Germline V gene sequence: CDR1 SGHRS, CDR2 YFSETQ. V shed 0 bases, J shed 1 base, and the junction held 7 bases outside the gene matches. The CDR3 is 18 residues long. DNA for the CDR3: TGCGCCAGCAGCTTGGCCGGTTCAGGGGGGTCCTATAATTCACCCCTCCACTTT. The encoded protein is CASSLAGSGGSYNSPLHF.

The genes are TRBV7-8 and TRBJ2-5, with a weak D call TRBD2 (6 bases). Per the germline V gene, CDR1 is SGHVS and CDR2 is FQNEAQ. The CDR3 contains 14 residues. With 5 bases removed from V and 5 bases from J, the gap between germline ends came to 15 bases. CDR3 in amino acids: CASSQTSGRETQYF. The CDR3 DNA reads TGTGCCAGCAGCCAGACTAGTGGTAGGGAGACCCAGTACTTC.